This T cell receptor (beta chain) originates from a study of control samples from healthy donors and cancer patients. Generated by immunoSEQ multiplex PCR, the TCRdb table keeps only in-frame clones and is missing some. This sample yields some 120,000 clones, of which 88% are seen a single time; 2% to 2.5% belongs to the top ten. This CDR3 has 13 residues. Germline CDR1 SGHRS, CDR2 YFSETQ. Trimming removed 2 bases from V and 1 base from J, with 6 bases in between. About this clone itself: This sample includes further DNA sequences coding for the same CDR3.

The sequencing input was blood. This chain uses TRBV5-1 with TRBJ1-1, with D perhaps matching TRBD1 (5 bases). This receptor was taken from a woman in her seventies in good health. Here the CDR3 reads CASSFGGNTEAFF. The DNA of the CDR3 is TGCGCCAGCAGCTTCGGGGGGAACACTGAAGCTTTCTTT.